The 20 T cell receptor beta chains presented below share a single source sample, sequenced in a study of T cell changes during pregnancy in multiple sclerosis. Profiling relied on immunoSEQ multiplex PCR, and the TCRdb table lists in-frame clones only, not all of them. The sample yields roughly 38,000 clones, just over 90% seen once. The starting material was CD4+ T cells from peripheral blood mononuclear cells, obtained in the third trimester of pregnancy. The receptors derive from a female donor with multiple sclerosis, enrolled in a pregnancy study.

The chain recombines TRBV2 with TRBJ2-1; unclear D gene. The CDR3 runs to 12 residues. From germline, CDR1 is SNHLY and CDR2 FYNNEI. Trimming removed 2 bases from V and 14 bases from J, with 13 bases in between. CDR3 in DNA: TGTGCCAGCAGTGAATCGGTACCTTCGGAGTTCTTC. This codes for CASSESVPSEFF.

CDR3 sequence: CASRTAPDTEAFF. DNA of the CDR3: TGTGCCAGCAGAACAGCTCCGGACACTGAAGCTTTCTTT. V and J are TRBV7-3 and TRBJ1-1; D is uncertain. V dropped 6 bases and J dropped 3 bases, with 11 bases sitting between them. The CDR3 sequence is 13 residues long. Germline values: CDR1 SGHTA, CDR2 FQGTGA.

The rearrangement uses TRBV10-3 and TRBJ2-7; TRBD1 matches 8 bases. Germline V gene sequence: CDR1 ENHRY, CDR2 SYGVKD. This CDR3 comprises 14 residues. Germline trimming cut 6 bases from V and 2 bases from J; bases unmatched to any gene: 6. The CDR3: CAIRGQGGTYEQYF. The DNA for the CDR3 is TGTGCCATCAGAGGACAGGGAGGCACCTACGAGCAGTACTTC.

This clone was detected only once. V gene TRBV2 combines with J gene TRBJ2-3; 7 nucleotides match TRBD1. Looked up from germline, CDR1 is SNHLY and CDR2 is FYNNEI. Trimming at V came to 9 bases and at J to 2 bases, leaving 11 bases not matched to a gene. The CDR3 loop spans 15 amino acids. Here the CDR3 DNA reads TGTGCCAGGACTACAGGGGTTCTCCTCACAGATACGCAGTATTTT. It is translated as CARTTGVLLTDTQYF.

The V call is TRBV7-2, the J call TRBJ2-5; 8 bases agree with TRBD2. CDR3 length: 16 residues. The V gene end was trimmed by 2 bases and the J gene end by 2 bases; junction bases not matched to a gene: 7. CDR1 SGHTA and CDR2 FQGNSA come from the germline V gene. CDR3 in amino acids: CASSLRSLAAQETQYF. CDR3 bases: TGTGCCAGCAGCTTACGTTCACTAGCGGCACAAGAGACCCAGTACTTC.

The V gene is TRBV11-2, the J gene TRBJ1-1; D is perhaps TRBD1 (6 bases). Between the trimmed V and J ends, which lost 5 bases and 11 bases, there was a span of 15 bases. Germline loops: CDR1 SGHAT, CDR2 FQNNGV. The CDR3 contains 12 residues. This CDR3 is CASSAGQLSAFF. CDR3 DNA sequence: TGTGCCAGCAGCGCAGGACAGCTCTCCGCTTTCTTT.

The chain carries TRBV13 and TRBJ2-3; possible D gene TRBD2, 6 bases. This CDR3 is 12 amino acids long. Germline CDR1 is PRHDT and CDR2 is FYEKMQ (reference sequence). Deletions cut 3 bases from V and 5 bases from J, with 6 bases between. DNA for the CDR3: TGTGCCAGCAGCTTGGGGGGAGATACGCAGTATTTT. It translates to CASSLGGDTQYF.

The genes are TRBV5-4 and TRBJ2-1; 9 nucleotides agree with TRBD2. CDR3 length: 15 amino acids. The V and J ends lost 0 bases and 8 bases, in that order; junction bases with no gene match: 6. Germline V lookup: CDR1 SGHNT, CDR2 YYREEE (reference sequence). The CDR3, as DNA: TGTGCCAGCAGCTTGGCCACGGGACTAGCCTATGAGCAGTTCTTC. Translating it yields CASSLATGLAYEQFF.

The chain employs TRBV7-8 and TRBJ2-6, with D possibly being TRBD1 (5 bases). V was pared by 7 bases and J by 4 bases, with 17 bases between. Germline-derived CDR1 and CDR2 are SGHVS and FQNEAQ. The CDR3 contains 16 residues. The chain's CDR3 is CASNPDTLGGANVLTF. CDR3 DNA: TGTGCCAGCAACCCGGACACCCTTGGAGGGGCCAACGTCCTGACTTTC. Filled out from reference TRBV7-8 and TRBJ2-6, the complete variable domain reads GAGVSQSPRYKVAKRGQDVALRCDPISGHVSLFWYQQALGQGPEFLTYFQNEAQLDKSGLPSDRFFAERPEGSVSTLKIQRTQQEDSAVYLCASNPDTLGGANVLTFGAGSRLTVL.

V gene TRBV4-1 combines with J gene TRBJ2-5; 11 bases are shared with TRBD2. Germline CDR1 and CDR2: MGHRA and YSYEKL. This CDR3 is 17 amino acids long. Unmatched junction bases numbered 9, after V lost 4 bases and J lost 2 bases. Written as DNA, the CDR3 is TGCGCCAGCAGCCCAGTGGGACTAGCGGTTACGCAAGAGACCCAGTACTTC. It specifies CASSPVGLAVTQETQYF.

This clone showed up just once. The chain is built from TRBV5-1 and TRBJ1-1; no firm D call. Germline V gene sequence: CDR1 SGHRS, CDR2 YFSETQ. With 0 bases removed from V and 7 bases from J, the gap between germline ends came to 7 bases. The CDR3 covers 12 residues. CDR3 protein: CASSLVGVEAFF. CDR3 in DNA: TGCGCCAGCAGCTTGGTCGGGGTTGAAGCTTTCTTT.

The rearrangement links TRBV27 to TRBJ1-1; D ambiguous. V was trimmed by 2 bases and J by 1 base, leaving 8 bases between them. The CDR3 loop spans 14 amino acids. Germline V lookup: CDR1 MNHEY, CDR2 SMNVEV (reference sequence). The CDR3 protein is CASSLTAGNTEAFF. CDR3 DNA: TGTGCCAGCAGTTTAACCGCAGGGAACACTGAAGCTTTCTTT.

This sequence joins TRBV10-3 and TRBJ1-5, with 8 bases identical to TRBD1. Germline V CDR1 and CDR2: ENHRY, SYGVKD. The CDR3 is 14 amino acids. Trimming removed 2 bases from V and 7 bases from J; junction bases left unmatched: 4. The CDR3 sequence is CAISENGQGQPQHF. The CDR3 DNA reads TGTGCCATCAGTGAGAACGGACAGGGACAGCCCCAGCATTTT.

This clone was recorded only once. This chain joins TRBV9 and TRBJ1-3; D might be TRBD1 (6 bases). Trimming shortened V by 0 bases and J by 3 bases, and 19 bases separated the two germline ends. The CDR3 is 18 amino acids. CDR1 is SGDLS, CDR2 YYNGEE, per germline. The DNA of the CDR3 is TGTGCCAGCAGCGTAGCTACGATGGGGGGGCCTATTGGAAACACCATATATTTT. It codes for CASSVATMGGPIGNTIYF. Looking up the rest from reference TRBV9 and TRBJ1-3 gives the full variable domain: DSGVTQTPKHLITATGQRVTLRCSPRSGDLSVYWYQQSLDQGLQFLIQYYNGEERAKGNILERFSAQQFPDLHSELNLSSLELGDSALYFCASSVATMGGPIGNTIYFGEGSWLTVV.

The count of this clone is one. This chain joins TRBV7-6 and TRBJ2-5, with 10 bases matching TRBD2. The V gene end was trimmed by 5 bases and the J gene end by 5 bases; junction bases not matched to a gene: 5. Germline V gene data show CDR1 as SGHVS and CDR2 as FNYEAQ. CDR3 length: 14 amino acids. The CDR3 nucleotides are TGTGCCAGCAGCGCCGGTAGCGGGGGGGAGACCCAGTACTTC. It translates to CASSAGSGGETQYF.

The genes are TRBV6-4 and TRBJ1-2; no firm D call. The CDR3 is 13 residues long. The germline V gene encodes CDR1 MRHNA and CDR2 SNTAGT. The V end lost 0 bases, the J end lost 8 bases, and 10 bases lay between the germline ends. The CDR3 spells CASSDSRVHGYTF. The DNA of the CDR3 is TGTGCCAGCAGTGACTCGAGGGTTCACGGCTACACCTTC.

The genes are TRBV6-6 and TRBJ1-5, with a weak D call TRBD1 (5 bases). In germline, CDR1 is MNHNY, CDR2 SVGAGI (reference sequence). The CDR3 has 14 residues. Trimming removed 0 bases at V and 6 bases at J, with 9 bases between. The CDR3 loop reads CASSYSGGSQPQHF. The CDR3 DNA reads as TGTGCCAGCAGTTACTCCGGGGGTTCTCAGCCCCAGCATTTT.

The genes are TRBV29-1 and TRBJ1-2; 9 nucleotides agree with TRBD1. The CDR3 has 12 amino acids. CDR1 SQVTM and CDR2 ANQGSEA come from the germline V gene. The J segment lost 4 bases and the V segment lost 4 bases, leaving 1 base of the junction unmatched. The DNA of the CDR3 is TGCAGCGTTGGGGGACAGGGCTATGGCTACACCTTC. Its protein is CSVGGQGYGYTF.

J is TRBJ2-7 and V is TRBV7-2; 9 bases align to TRBD1. The CDR3 covers 16 residues. The junction had 13 bases not matched to a gene; V was cut back by 5 bases and J by 5 bases. Germline V CDR1 and CDR2: SGHTA, FQGNSA. CDR3 sequence reads: CASSQTGPGQGHEQYF. The CDR3 DNA sequence: TGTGCCAGCAGCCAAACTGGCCCGGGACAGGGACACGAGCAGTACTTC.

V and J are TRBV27 and TRBJ2-7; maybe TRBD1 (6 bases). V dropped 4 bases and J dropped 3 bases, with 13 bases sitting between them. The CDR3 has 14 residues. Germline values: CDR1 MNHEY, CDR2 SMNVEV (reference sequence). CDR3 coding DNA: TGTGCCAGCAGTTCATATGGACAGAGCTACGAGCAGTACTTC. Amino acid sequence: CASSSYGQSYEQYF.